This T cell receptor (beta chain) was sequenced during a study of blood T cell repertoires in COVID-19 (dated by TCRdb to about 2020). Describing the broader study: Samples from collaborators originated in the United States, Italy and Spain and spanned both the acute and convalescent phases of COVID-19. The prospective study material was composed of cDNA or gDNA derived from T cells, B-cell-depleted T cells, or PBMCs. The dataset comprised deeply sampled blood TCRbeta repertoires from subjects exposed to, actively infected with, or recovered from COVID-19. A freely available public database, intended as a resource for researchers studying the immune response to SARS-CoV-2, is where the repertoires were released. The samples were drawn from the first 160 participants of the ongoing ImmuneRACE study and from 1,254 subjects provided by 6 global collaborators. The sample metadata nearly always contained a de-identified subject ID, COVID-19 status, age in years and sex. Where HLA class I and class II types were available, the types were taken from metadata supplied by the sample provider, not from assay-based typing.

Participants in the prospective study were enrolled through a virtual design, were aged about 18 to 100 years, and lived in under 25 United States geographic areas. Cohort assignment in the prospective study relied on participant-reported clinical history from a screening survey and a study questionnaire. Recovered participants in ImmuneRACE Cohort 3 were defined as having two consecutive negative NP/OP PCR tests, clearance from a healthcare professional, or resolution of symptoms. In the prospective study, whole blood, serum and a nasopharyngeal or oropharyngeal swab were collected from each participant by mobile phlebotomists. Over a roughly 2-month period, participants in the prospective study had the option of providing additional blood draws and questionnaires. Prospective study blood samples were shipped either frozen or at room temperature before DNA extraction. On this clone itself: Its binding antigen is unknown. There are no base qualities to consult, and no much larger clone falls within one base.

V and J are trimmed by 0 bases and 5 bases, and the gene matches miss 6 bases of the junction. The germline V gene encodes CDR1 SGHNT and CDR2 YENEEA. Reading from cysteine to phenylalanine, the CDR3 counts 16 amino acids. Only the CDR3 portion is preserved as DNA: 48 bases, with reading frame beginning at the first base. Here is what the overall study found, with its caveats: How much clinical and demographic metadata was included differed by source and by participant, and the metadata was provided uncurated.

The immunoSEQ Assay, a bias-controlled multiplex PCR, was used to amplify TCRbeta CDR3 regions from genomic DNA. On the study's bioinformatics: Nucleated cell counts per sample were estimated from amplification of reference gene primers within the assay. Sequence reads were collapsed and filtered to measure the absolute abundance of every unique TCRbeta CDR3 rearrangement. For each sample, productive Simpson clonality was calculated by taking the square root of Simpson's diversity index across productive rearrangements. TCRdb obtained this table from immuneACCESS and retained in-frame rearrangements with V and J assigned. These tables miss some clones; where compared with another copy, unresolved V genes account for less than half of the shortfall, and the remainder is unexplained. V and J calls and clone size come straight from that table; D and trimming were deduced from the DNA. The sample table lists 300,000 or so clones, more than 90% of them with a count of one. Of the sample, roughly 2.6% falls within the top ten clones.

This TCR came from a man in his sixties who had recovered from COVID-19. The sequenced sample consisted of PBMCs or T cells enriched from blood (not recorded which). This chain joins TRBV11-3 to TRBJ2-5; 10 central nucleotides agree with TRBD1. The CDR3: CASSLEVTGGRETQYF. The DNA is as follows: TGTGCCAGCAGCTTAGAGGTGACAGGGGGCCGGGAGACCCAGTACTTC.